Presented here are 5 T cell receptor beta chains from one specimen sequenced in a study of blood T cell repertoires in COVID-19. Here immunoSEQ multiplex PCR was the method, and the copy in TCRdb shows in-frame clones only, minus some. The repertoire holds around 140,000 clones, with about 80% as singletons. Specimen: peripheral blood. The receptors come from a man aged 70-80 years who had recovered from COVID-19.

The chain is built from TRBV5-1 and TRBJ2-2; 8 bases map to TRBD2. The V segment lost 4 bases and the J segment 2 bases; nucleotides outside the gene matches: 4. The CDR3 contains 15 residues. Germline-derived CDR1 and CDR2 are SGHRS and YFSETQ. CDR3 sequence: CASSRLATNTGELFF. Here the CDR3 DNA reads TGCGCCAGCAGCCGACTAGCGACAAACACCGGGGAGCTGTTTTTT. The full variable domain, with the rest looked up from reference TRBV5-1 and TRBJ2-2, is KAGVTQTPRYLIKTRGQQVTLSCSPISGHRSVSWYQQTPGQGLQFLFEYFSETQRNKGNFPGRFSGRQFSNSRSEMNVSTLELGDSALYLCASSRLATNTGELFFGEGSRLTVL.

V gene TRBV7-9 combines with J gene TRBJ2-7; 10 bases fit TRBD1. Trimming cost V 5 bases and J 5 bases; bases outside gene matches: 9. The length of the CDR3 is 15 residues. CDR1 and CDR2 (germline): SEHNR, FQNEAQ (reference sequence). CDR3: CASSVGDRGSNEQYF. In DNA, the CDR3 is TGTGCCAGCAGCGTAGGGGACAGGGGATCCAACGAGCAGTACTTC.

The chain joins TRBV29-1 to TRBJ2-1; 7 positions match TRBD1. CDR1 is SQVTM, CDR2 ANQGSEA, per germline. The CDR3 covers 14 residues. Trimming took 5 bases from V and 0 from J; bases not matched to a gene: 4. The DNA for the CDR3 is TGCAGCGTTCCCAGGGGGAGCTCCTACAATGAGCAGTTCTTC. This encodes CSVPRGSSYNEQFF.

The gene calls are TRBV14 and TRBJ2-1; possibly TRBD1 for D (5 bases). Trimming took 2 bases from V and 1 from J, leaving 15 bases between them. In germline, CDR1 is SGHDN, CDR2 FVKESK. CDR3 length equals 17 residues. The CDR3: CASSQQWGRWSYNEQFF. CDR3 in DNA: TGTGCCAGCAGCCAACAGTGGGGCCGTTGGTCCTACAATGAGCAGTTCTTC.

This sequence joins TRBV7-3 and TRBJ2-2; 8 bases agree with TRBD2. The CDR3 loop spans 16 amino acids. V trimming: 5 bases; J trimming: 3 bases; junction bases outside the gene matches: 8. Germline V lookup: CDR1 SGHTA, CDR2 FQGTGA. The CDR3 reads CASSPAGRVDTGELFF. For the CDR3, the DNA is TGTGCCAGCAGCCCAGCCGGGAGGGTTGACACCGGGGAGCTGTTTTTT.